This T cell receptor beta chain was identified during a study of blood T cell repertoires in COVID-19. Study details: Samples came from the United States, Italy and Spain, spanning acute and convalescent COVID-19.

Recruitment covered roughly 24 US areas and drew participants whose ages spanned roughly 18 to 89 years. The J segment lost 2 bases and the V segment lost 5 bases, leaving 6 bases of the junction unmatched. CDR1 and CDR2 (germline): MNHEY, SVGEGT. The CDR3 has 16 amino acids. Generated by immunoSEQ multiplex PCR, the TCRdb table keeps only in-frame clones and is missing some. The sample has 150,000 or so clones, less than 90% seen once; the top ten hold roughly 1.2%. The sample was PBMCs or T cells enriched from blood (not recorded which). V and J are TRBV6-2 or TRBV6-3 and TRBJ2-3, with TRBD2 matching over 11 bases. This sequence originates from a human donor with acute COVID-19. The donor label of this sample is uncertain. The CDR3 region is CASSKRLAGPTDTQYF. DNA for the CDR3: TGTGCCAGCAGTAAAAGACTAGCGGGGCCCACAGATACGCAGTATTTT.